These 27 T cell receptor beta chains came from one sample sequenced in a study of blood T cell repertoires in COVID-19. The repertoire was sequenced with immunoSEQ multiplex PCR; TCRdb's copy has only in-frame clones and lacks some. The sample contains 190,000 or so clones, about 86% of which appear only once. Sequencing input: peripheral blood. The receptors here all came from a woman in her seventies with acute or convalescent COVID-19.

J is TRBJ2-2 and V is TRBV7-2; the match to TRBD2 covers 9 bases. There are 17 residues in the CDR3. Germline lookup yields CDR1 SGHTA and CDR2 FQGNSA. Germline trimming cut 1 base from V and 7 bases from J; bases unmatched to any gene: 10. CDR3 coding DNA: TGTGCCAGCAGCTTAGATGGCGCGGGAGGGCTGGACGGGGAGCTGTTTTTT. The encoded protein is CASSLDGAGGLDGELFF.

This clone was found once. This chain joins TRBV7-9 and TRBJ1-5, with 7 bases aligning to TRBD1. CDR1 SEHNR and CDR2 FQNEAQ come from the germline V gene (reference sequence). After removal of 1 base from V and 0 bases from J, the junction contained 9 bases not matched to a gene. CDR3 length: 18 residues. CDR3: CASSLGDRDSNSNQPQHF. CDR3 nucleotide sequence: TGTGCCAGCAGCTTAGGGGACAGAGATTCTAATAGCAATCAGCCCCAGCATTTT.

The chain couples TRBV6-5 to TRBJ2-1; 12 nucleotides agree with TRBD2. The germline V gene encodes CDR1 MNHEY and CDR2 SVGAGI. The V gene end was trimmed by 7 bases and the J gene end by 7 bases; junction bases not matched to a gene: 5. The CDR3 contains 14 residues. The CDR3 nucleotides read TGTGCCAGCAAAGCTAGCGGGGGGGGGAATGAGCAGTTCTTC. Translating gives CASKASGGGNEQFF.

This chain uses TRBV19 with TRBJ1-2; 7 positions agree with TRBD1. This CDR3 contains 14 residues. The germline CDR1 and CDR2 sequences are LNHDA and SQIVND (reference sequence). V gave up 5 bases and J gave up 2 bases; unmatched junction bases: 5. This CDR3 is CASSPGQVNYGYTF. CDR3 DNA: TGTGCCAGTAGTCCCGGACAGGTCAACTATGGCTACACCTTC.

The V and J genes are TRBV25-1 and TRBJ1-1, with a weak D call TRBD1 (5 bases). The CDR3 is 18 amino acids. Trimming removed 1 base at V and 1 base at J, with 19 bases between. Germline V lookup: CDR1 MGHDK, CDR2 SYGVNS. The CDR3 DNA reads as TGTGCCAGCAGTGAATCCGGTGGGTTAATTAGGGGGAACACTGAAGCTTTCTTT. It codes for CASSESGGLIRGNTEAFF.

The table lists this clone with a count of one. The rearrangement joins TRBV27 to TRBJ2-2; D is perhaps TRBD2 (6 bases). Germline loops: CDR1 MNHEY, CDR2 SMNVEV (reference sequence). The CDR3 spans 14 residues. Trimming pared 8 bases from V and 2 bases from J, leaving 12 bases between. The CDR3 region has the DNA TGTGCCAGCGCCCGGGGGACCAACACCGGGGAGCTGTTTTTT. As protein: CASARGTNTGELFF.

This clone was detected only a few times. The chain employs TRBV7-2 and TRBJ1-2; no clear D gene. CDR3 size: 13 residues. CDR1 is SGHTA and CDR2 is FQGNSA in the germline V gene. Between the trimmed V and J ends, which lost 2 bases and 2 bases, there was a span of 6 bases. Written as DNA, the CDR3 is TGTGCCAGCAGCTTATCGCGGAACTATGGCTACACCTTC. This translates into CASSLSRNYGYTF.

The gene calls are TRBV10-2 and TRBJ2-7, with 9 bases matching TRBD1. With 5 bases clipped from V and 5 bases from J, the junction kept 13 bases outside the gene matches. The CDR3 runs to 16 residues. Looked up from germline, CDR1 is WSHSY and CDR2 is SAAADI. As DNA, the CDR3 is TGCGCCAGCAGTCCTGGACAGGGGCAACGTGGGGACGAGCAGTACTTC. This translates into CASSPGQGQRGDEQYF.

The chain carries TRBV10-1 and TRBJ1-2; possible D gene TRBD1, 6 bases. This CDR3 is built from 11 residues. With 8 bases removed from V and 8 bases from J, the gap between germline ends came to 12 bases. CDR1 WNHNN and CDR2 SYGVQD come from the germline V gene (reference sequence). The CDR3 sequence: CASAPGDGYTF. CDR3 DNA: TGCGCCAGCGCCCCAGGGGACGGCTACACCTTC.

With regard to this clone: Other DNA variants within this sample encode the same CDR3. V and J are TRBV18 and TRBJ2-2; D is unresolved. This CDR3 is 13 amino acids long. Looked up from germline, CDR1 is KGHSH and CDR2 is LQKENI. V was shortened by 3 bases and J by 3 bases, with 5 bases between the two germline ends. The CDR3, as DNA: TGTGCCAGCTCACCTCGGGACACCGGGGAGCTGTTTTTT. It encodes CASSPRDTGELFF.

The chain uses TRBV7-8 and TRBJ2-1; 9 bases agree with TRBD2. V lost 1 base, J lost 8 bases, and 6 bases stayed unmatched. The CDR3 is made up of 15 amino acids. Looked up from germline, CDR1 is SGHVS and CDR2 is FQNEAQ. The CDR3 spells CASSLDSGRYDEQFF. For the CDR3, the DNA is TGTGCCAGCAGCTTAGATAGCGGGAGATACGATGAGCAGTTCTTC. Drawing the rest from reference TRBV7-8 and TRBJ2-1, the complete variable domain is GAGVSQSPRYKVAKRGQDVALRCDPISGHVSLFWYQQALGQGPEFLTYFQNEAQLDKSGLPSDRFFAERPEGSVSTLKIQRTQQEDSAVYLCASSLDSGRYDEQFFGPGTRLTVL.

V is TRBV28 and J is TRBJ2-2, with D hard to call. Trimming removed 4 bases at V and 3 bases at J, with 9 bases between. Germline V gene lookup returns CDR1 MDHEN and CDR2 SYDVKM. This CDR3 contains 14 residues. The CDR3 region is CASSSRLYTGELFF. CDR3 nucleotides: TGTGCCAGCAGTTCCCGACTCTACACCGGGGAGCTGTTTTTT.

This clone was seen a single time. The chain is built from TRBV12-5 and TRBJ2-1, with 12 bases lining up with TRBD2. Germline V gene data show CDR1 as LGHNT and CDR2 as FRNRAP. The CDR3 covers 17 residues. V gave up 5 bases and J gave up 8 bases; unmatched junction bases: 13. CDR3 DNA sequence: TGTGCTAGTGGTACTAGACCAGGGCTAGCGGGGGGGTATGAGCAGTTCTTC. Protein: CASGTRPGLAGGYEQFF.

The V gene is TRBV7-9, the J gene TRBJ1-2; 8 bases agree with TRBD1. Germline trimming cut 5 bases from V and 5 bases from J; bases unmatched to any gene: 7. There are 14 residues in the CDR3. CDR1 is SEHNR, CDR2 FQNEAQ, per germline (reference sequence). CDR3 coding DNA: TGTGCCAGCAGCCGATCGACAGGGGTTTATGGCTACACCTTC. This encodes CASSRSTGVYGYTF.

The chain recombines TRBV5-1 with TRBJ1-1, with 9 positions matching TRBD1. This CDR3 region has 16 residues. The J segment lost 0 bases and the V segment lost 4 bases, leaving 7 bases of the junction unmatched. Germline values: CDR1 SGHRS, CDR2 YFSETQ. CDR3 in amino acids: CASSLGTGILNTEAFF. The DNA of the CDR3 is TGCGCCAGCAGCCTCGGGACAGGGATTCTGAACACTGAAGCTTTCTTT.

The gene calls are TRBV18 and TRBJ1-2; TRBD1 matches at 7 bases. Germline assignment: CDR1 KGHSH and CDR2 LQKENI. The CDR3 totals 15 residues. Trimming at V came to 0 bases and at J to 8 bases, leaving 9 bases not matched to a gene. The CDR3 reads CASSPPTGRSWGYTF. CDR3 in DNA: TGTGCCAGCTCACCACCGACAGGGAGGTCTTGGGGCTACACCTTC.

This clone was seen once. CDR3 DNA sequence: TGTGCCACCAGCAGGGAAGGGTTACGCGGGCCTGAAGCTTTCTTT. Translation: CATSREGLRGPEAFF. The chain carries TRBV15 and TRBJ1-1, with D uncertain. Trimming shortened V by 3 bases and J by 6 bases, and 17 bases separated the two germline ends. Germline values: CDR1 LNHNV, CDR2 YYDKDF (reference sequence). The CDR3 has 15 residues.

The CDR3 region is CASSPTIGQGMVYGYTF. CDR3 DNA: TGTGCCAGCTCACCAACTATCGGACAGGGAATGGTCTATGGCTACACCTTC. The chain uses TRBV18 and TRBJ1-2; 8 positions match TRBD1. This CDR3 comprises 17 residues. V dropped 2 bases and J dropped 4; count of bases not matched to a gene: 12. Germline V gene data show CDR1 as KGHSH and CDR2 as LQKENI. Full variable domain (remainder filled in from reference TRBV18 and TRBJ1-2): NAGVMQNPRHLVRRRGQEARLRCSPMKGHSHVYWYRQLPEEGLKFMVYLQKENIIDESGMPKERFSAEFPKEGPSILRIQQVVRGDSAAYFCASSPTIGQGMVYGYTFGSGTRLTVV.

This chain connects TRBV11-2 to TRBJ2-5; D is ambiguous. CDR3 length: 13 residues. Between the trimmed V and J ends, which lost 2 bases and 4 bases, there was a span of 8 bases. The germline gives CDR1 SGHAT, CDR2 FQNNGV. The CDR3 nucleotides read TGTGCCAGCAGCTTATCGATCGGAGAGACCCAGTACTTC. It translates to CASSLSIGETQYF. The variable domain in full, completed from reference TRBV11-2 and TRBJ2-5, reads EAGVAQSPRYKIIEKRQSVAFWCNPISGHATLYWYQQILGQGPKLLIQFQNNGVVDDSQLPKDRFSAERLKGVDSTLKIQPAKLEDSAVYLCASSLSIGETQYFGPGTRLLVL.

This clone was picked up a small number of times. The chain recombines TRBV7-7 with TRBJ2-7, with TRBD1 as a possible D gene (6 bases). This CDR3 region has 14 residues. V lost 5 bases and J 0 bases, leaving 11 bases between the germline ends. From germline, CDR1 is SSHAT and CDR2 FNYEAQ (reference sequence). The CDR3 here is CASSTRGGSYEQYF. CDR3 nucleotides: TGTGCCAGCAGCACCAGAGGGGGCTCCTACGAGCAGTACTTC.

V is TRBV9 and J is TRBJ2-3, with D possibly TRBD2 on 5 matching bases. This CDR3 has 14 residues. The ends were cut back, 4 bases at V and 4 bases at J, with 13 bases in the middle. CDR1 is SGDLS, CDR2 YYNGEE, per germline. CDR3 in DNA: TGTGCCAGCAGCCCTGGACTGAGGGCAGATACGCAGTATTTT. Its protein is CASSPGLRADTQYF.

The genes are TRBV21-1 and TRBJ1-1. TRBV21-1 constitutes a pseudogene. This CDR3 is built from 13 residues. The CDR3 reads CASSARGRDGAFF. The CDR3 DNA reads TGTGCCAGCAGCGCCCGGGGGAGGGACGGAGCTTTCTTT.

The chain has TRBV12-5 and TRBJ1-1; D unclear. The CDR3 is 13 amino acids. The V gene's germline CDR1 is LGHNT and CDR2 FRNRAP. Trimming removed 6 bases from V and 4 bases from J, with 12 bases in between. The CDR3 sequence is CASGLGLGTEAFF. CDR3 in DNA: TGTGCTAGTGGCCTCGGGTTGGGCACTGAAGCTTTCTTT.

The chain is built from TRBV11-2 and TRBJ2-3; D gene unclear. Trimming shortened V by 6 bases and J by 6 bases, and 13 bases separated the two germline ends. CDR3 length: 13 amino acids. Germline assignment: CDR1 SGHAT and CDR2 FQNNGV. CDR3 amino acids: CASSRTTGDTQYF. The CDR3, as DNA: TGTGCCAGCAGTAGAACTACTGGGGATACGCAGTATTTT.

This clone was recorded once. This chain uses TRBV6-6 with TRBJ2-5; D unclear. Trimming took off 0 bases at V and 5 bases at J, with 13 bases between the two ends. CDR1 is MNHNY, CDR2 SVGAGI, per germline (reference sequence). CDR3 length: 15 amino acids. The CDR3 bases are TGTGCCAGCAGTTACTCTTATAAGAACAAGGAGACCCAGTACTTC. Translating gives CASSYSYKNKETQYF.

The chain is built from TRBV7-3 and TRBJ2-1; 11 nucleotides match TRBD2. The CDR3 covers 15 residues. CDR1 SGHTA and CDR2 FQGTGA come from the germline V gene. V shed 8 bases, J shed 8 bases, and the junction held 11 bases outside the gene matches. The CDR3 spells CASGLAGGSGDEQFF. CDR3 in DNA: TGTGCCAGCGGGCTAGCGGGAGGCTCTGGCGATGAGCAGTTCTTC.

The rearrangement joins TRBV7-9 to TRBJ2-5; TRBD1 matches 7 bases. This CDR3 region has 14 residues. Germline CDR1 and CDR2: SEHNR and FQNEAQ (reference sequence). V gave up 4 bases and J gave up 2 bases; unmatched junction bases: 4. This CDR3 reads CASSYGTEQETQYF. The CDR3 nucleotides read TGTGCCAGCAGCTACGGGACAGAGCAAGAGACCCAGTACTTC.